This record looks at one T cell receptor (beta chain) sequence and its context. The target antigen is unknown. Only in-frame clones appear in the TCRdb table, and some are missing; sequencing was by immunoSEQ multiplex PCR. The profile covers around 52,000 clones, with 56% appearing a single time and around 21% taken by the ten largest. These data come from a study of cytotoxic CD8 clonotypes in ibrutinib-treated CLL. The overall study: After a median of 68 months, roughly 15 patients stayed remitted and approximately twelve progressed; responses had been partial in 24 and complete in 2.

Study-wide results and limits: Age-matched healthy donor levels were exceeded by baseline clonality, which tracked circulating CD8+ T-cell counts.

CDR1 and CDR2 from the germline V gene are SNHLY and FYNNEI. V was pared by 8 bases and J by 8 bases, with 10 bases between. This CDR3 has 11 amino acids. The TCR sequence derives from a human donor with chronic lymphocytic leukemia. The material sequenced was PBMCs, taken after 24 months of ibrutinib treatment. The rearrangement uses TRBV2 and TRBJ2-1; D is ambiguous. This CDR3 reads CASSVSDEQFF. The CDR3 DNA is TGTGCCAGCTCCGTGTCTGATGAGCAGTTCTTC.